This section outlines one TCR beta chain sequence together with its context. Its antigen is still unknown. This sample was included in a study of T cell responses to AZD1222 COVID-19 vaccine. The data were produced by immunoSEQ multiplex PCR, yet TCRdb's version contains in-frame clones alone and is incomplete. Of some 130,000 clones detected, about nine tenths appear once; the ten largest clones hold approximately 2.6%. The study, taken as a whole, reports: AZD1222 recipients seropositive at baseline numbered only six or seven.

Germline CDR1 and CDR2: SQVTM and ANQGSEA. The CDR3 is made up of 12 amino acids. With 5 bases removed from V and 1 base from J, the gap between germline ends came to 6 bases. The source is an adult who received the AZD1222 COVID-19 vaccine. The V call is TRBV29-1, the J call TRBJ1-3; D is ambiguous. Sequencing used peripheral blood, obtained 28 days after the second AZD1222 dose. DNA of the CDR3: TGCAGCGTTACAGAGTCTGGAAACACCATATATTTT. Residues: CSVTESGNTIYF.